The T cell receptor beta chain described here comes from a study of blood T cell repertoires in COVID-19. Study overall: Whether acute or convalescent, the COVID-19 samples came from the United States, Italy and Spain. From T cells, B-cell-depleted T cells, or PBMCs came the material, which was cDNA or gDNA.

Original analysis: Estimation of nucleated cell counts relied on the amplification of reference gene primers. Assay: immunoSEQ multiplex PCR; the TCRdb copy retains only in-frame clones and omits some. V, J and clone size derive from that table, while D and trimming were established from the DNA sequence. The data hold 55,000 to 70,000 clones, with 70% to 90% observed a single time. This CDR3 region has 14 residues. CDR1 SGHRS and CDR2 YFSETQ come from the germline V gene. V was clipped by 0 bases and J by 4 bases; unmatched bases: 2. V and J are TRBV5-1 and TRBJ2-5; 8 bases are shared with TRBD1. The TCR comes from a man in his sixties with active or convalescent COVID-19. Sequenced material: peripheral blood. CDR3 sequence (DNA): TGCGCCAGCAGCTTGGGAACAGGGGGAGAGACCCAGTACTTC. This sequence encodes CASSLGTGGETQYF.